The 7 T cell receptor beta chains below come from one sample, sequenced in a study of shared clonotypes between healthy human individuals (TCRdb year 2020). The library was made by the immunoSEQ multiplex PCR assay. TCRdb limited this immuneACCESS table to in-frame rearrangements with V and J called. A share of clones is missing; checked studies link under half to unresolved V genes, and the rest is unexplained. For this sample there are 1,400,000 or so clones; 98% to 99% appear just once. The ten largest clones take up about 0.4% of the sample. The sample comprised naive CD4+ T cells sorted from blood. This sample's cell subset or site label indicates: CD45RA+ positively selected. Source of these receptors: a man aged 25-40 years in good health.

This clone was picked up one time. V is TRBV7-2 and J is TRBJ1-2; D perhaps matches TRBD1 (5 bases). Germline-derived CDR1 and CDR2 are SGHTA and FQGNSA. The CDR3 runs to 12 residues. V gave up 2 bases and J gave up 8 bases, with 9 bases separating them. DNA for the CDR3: TGTGCCAGCAGCTTACAGGGAGGAGGCTACACCTTC. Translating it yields CASSLQGGGYTF.

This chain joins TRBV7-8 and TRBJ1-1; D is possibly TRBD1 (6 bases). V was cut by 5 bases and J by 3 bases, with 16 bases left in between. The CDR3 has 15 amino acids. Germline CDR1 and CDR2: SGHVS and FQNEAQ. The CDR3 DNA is TGTGCCAGCAGCCGCGGGCTGCAGGGGTACACTGAAGCTTTCTTT. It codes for CASSRGLQGYTEAFF.

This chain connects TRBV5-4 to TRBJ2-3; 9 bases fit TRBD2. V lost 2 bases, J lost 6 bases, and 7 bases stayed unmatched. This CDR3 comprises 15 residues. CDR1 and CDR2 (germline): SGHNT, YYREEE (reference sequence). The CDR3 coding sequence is TGTGCCAGCAGCTTAGCGGGAGGTAAATCCGATACGCAGTATTTT. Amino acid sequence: CASSLAGGKSDTQYF.

DNA of the CDR3: TGTGCCAGCTCACTAAGGGGACCAGCGGGAGACGTAAATGAGCAGTTCTTC. This translates into CASSLRGPAGDVNEQFF. The J gene is TRBJ2-1, the V gene TRBV18; 8 positions agree with TRBD2. Germline-derived CDR1 and CDR2 are KGHSH and LQKENI. The CDR3 length is 17 residues. With 4 bases clipped from V and 7 bases from J, the junction kept 15 bases outside the gene matches.

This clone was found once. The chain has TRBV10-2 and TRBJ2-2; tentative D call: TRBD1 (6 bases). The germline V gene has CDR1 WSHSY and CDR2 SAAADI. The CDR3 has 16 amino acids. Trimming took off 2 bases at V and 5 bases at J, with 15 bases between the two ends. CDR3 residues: CASSEIRTALTGELFF. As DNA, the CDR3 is TGCGCCAGCAGTGAGATTCGGACAGCACTAACCGGGGAGCTGTTTTTT.

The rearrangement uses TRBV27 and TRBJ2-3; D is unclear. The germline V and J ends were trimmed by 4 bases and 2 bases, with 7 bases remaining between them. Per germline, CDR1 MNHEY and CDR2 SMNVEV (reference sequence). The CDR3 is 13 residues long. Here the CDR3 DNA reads TGTGCCAGCAGTTCCCTCATCACAGATACGCAGTATTTT. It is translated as CASSSLITDTQYF.

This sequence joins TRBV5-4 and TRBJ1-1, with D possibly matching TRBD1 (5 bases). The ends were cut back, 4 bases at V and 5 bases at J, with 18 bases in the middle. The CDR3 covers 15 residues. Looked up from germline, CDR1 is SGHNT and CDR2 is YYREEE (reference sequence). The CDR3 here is CASSPPQGRLTEAFF. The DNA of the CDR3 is TGTGCCAGCAGCCCACCCCAGGGTCGGTTAACTGAAGCTTTCTTT.